This TCR beta chain was sequenced for a study of blood T cell repertoires in COVID-19. The table came from immunoSEQ multiplex PCR; TCRdb's copy has only in-frame clones and leaves some out. The table lists 150,000 or so clones, around four fifths of them singletons. This CDR3 spans 15 amino acids. CDR1 and CDR2 (germline): SNHLY, FYNNEI. The J segment lost 4 bases and the V segment lost 6 bases, leaving 5 bases of the junction unmatched. Specimen: peripheral blood. The V gene is TRBV2, the J gene TRBJ2-1, with 11 bases aligning to TRBD1. This receptor was identified in a man between 65 and 80 years old who had recovered from COVID-19. This CDR3 is CASSTDRGRYNEQFF. DNA for the CDR3: TGTGCCAGCAGCACGGACAGGGGGCGGTACAATGAGCAGTTCTTC.